These 25 T cell receptor beta chains were all obtained from the same sample, sequenced in a study of CD8 T cells in ankylosing spondylitis. Notes on the study in general: Characteristic, it appeared, of ankylosing spondylitis blood was a TCR beta motif of 7 or 8 highly homologous variants.

A single record per CDR3 protein comes from TCRdb applying MiXCR to the 5' RACE reads. The sample holds about 700,000 distinct CDR3 sequences; roughly 20% are singletons and the top ten take 15% to 20%. These receptors have no identified antigens. Sequenced: blood, either unsorted or a sorted T cell fraction (not recorded which). The receptors shown here come from a male donor with ankylosing spondylitis.

This clonotype was picked up many times. The V and J genes are TRBV9 and TRBJ2-7, with unresolved D. Trimming removed 0 bases from V and 2 bases from J, with 12 bases in between. This CDR3 contains 15 residues. Germline V lookup: CDR1 SGDLS, CDR2 YYNGEE. The CDR3 loop is CASSVDGVGTYEQYF. The CDR3, as DNA: TGTGCCAGCAGCGTAGATGGGGTGGGAACCTACGAGCAGTACTTC. The full variable domain, rest sourced from reference TRBV9 and TRBJ2-7, is DSGVTQTPKHLITATGQRVTLRCSPRSGDLSVYWYQQSLDQGLQFLIQYYNGEERAKGNILERFSAQQFPDLHSELNLSSLELGDSALYFCASSVDGVGTYEQYFGPGTRLTVT.

Many counts were recorded for this clonotype. The V call is TRBV5-1, the J call TRBJ2-6; tentatively, D is TRBD2 (5 bases). V was cut by 2 bases and J by 4 bases, with 13 bases left in between. There are 16 residues in the CDR3. CDR1 and CDR2 (germline): SGHRS, YFSETQ. The CDR3 spells CASSLDEGGGANVLTF. CDR3 coding DNA: TGCGCCAGCAGCTTAGATGAGGGCGGCGGGGCCAACGTCCTGACTTTC.

This clonotype came up many times. This chain connects TRBV2 to TRBJ2-3; 8 bases fit TRBD1. The CDR3 has 14 residues. Germline CDR1 is SNHLY and CDR2 is FYNNEI. The ends lost 5 bases at V and 1 base at J; junction bases unmatched: 2. Written as DNA, the CDR3 is TGTGCCAGCAGTTTGGACAGGGGCACAGATACGCAGTATTTT. It codes for CASSLDRGTDTQYF.

This clonotype has just a few counts. The chain joins TRBV7-9 to TRBJ2-2; 11 bases are shared with TRBD1. The CDR3 is 15 amino acids. In germline, CDR1 is SEHNR, CDR2 FQNEAQ (reference sequence). After removal of 5 bases from V and 4 bases from J, the junction contained 3 bases not matched to a gene. CDR3: CASSHGTGGTGELFF. For the CDR3, the DNA is TGTGCCAGCAGCCACGGGACAGGGGGCACCGGGGAGCTGTTTTTT.

This clonotype was seen more than once but under ten times. This chain connects TRBV20-1 to TRBJ2-1; 13 nucleotides align to TRBD2. This CDR3 is 15 amino acids long. Germline CDR1 and CDR2: DFQATT and SNEGSKA (reference sequence). Unmatched junction bases numbered 3, after V lost 5 bases and J lost 2 bases. CDR3 amino acids: CSARTSGGPYNEQFF. The CDR3 DNA is TGCAGTGCTCGGACTAGCGGGGGACCCTACAATGAGCAGTTCTTC.

Only a few counts were recorded for this clonotype. V gene TRBV6-2 or TRBV6-3 combines with J gene TRBJ2-3, with 8 nucleotides matching TRBD2. The trim removed 2 bases at V and 5 bases at J, leaving 3 bases unmatched. Germline V gene data show CDR1 as MNHEY and CDR2 as SVGEGT. The CDR3 is 14 amino acids. The CDR3 is CASSYSGSGDTQYF. The CDR3, as DNA: TGTGCCAGCAGTTACAGCGGGAGTGGAGATACGCAGTATTTT.

The sample holds a few counts of this clonotype. The chain uses TRBV11-2 and TRBJ2-3; D might be TRBD1 or TRBD2, each matching 6 bases. The germline gives CDR1 SGHAT, CDR2 FQNNGV. This CDR3 has 18 residues. V lost 1 base and J lost 1, with 18 bases in between. Written as DNA, the CDR3 is TGTGCCAGCAGCTTAGTCGGGGGCCCCCCGAGGGGCACAGATACGCAGTATTTT. Its protein is CASSLVGGPPRGTDTQYF. Based on the CDR3 plus reference TRBV11-2 and TRBJ2-3, the full variable domain is EAGVAQSPRYKIIEKRQSVAFWCNPISGHATLYWYQQILGQGPKLLIQFQNNGVVDDSQLPKDRFSAERLKGVDSTLKIQPAKLEDSAVYLCASSLVGGPPRGTDTQYFGPGTRLTVL.

The chain uses TRBV29-1 and TRBJ2-1, with D perhaps TRBD1 (6 bases). Trimming removed 0 bases from V and 4 bases from J, with 13 bases in between. Germline CDR1 is SQVTM and CDR2 is ANQGSEA. The CDR3 runs to 15 residues. The CDR3 DNA is TGCAGCGTTGAAGATTTCCCCCAGGGGTACAATGAGCAGTTCTTC. This codes for CSVEDFPQGYNEQFF.

This chain joins TRBV6-2 or TRBV6-3 and TRBJ1-4, with unresolved D. Germline V lookup: CDR1 MNHEY, CDR2 SVGEGT. Trimming left V 2 bases short and J 1 base short, with 8 bases between. The CDR3 extends over 15 amino acids. The DNA of the CDR3 is TGTGCCAGCAGTTACACGGGGAGAACTAATGAAAAACTGTTTTTT. This encodes CASSYTGRTNEKLFF.

The chain combines TRBV15 with TRBJ2-1, with 8 nucleotides matching TRBD1. The V segment lost 0 bases and the J segment 10 bases; nucleotides outside the gene matches: 11. Germline V gene sequence: CDR1 LNHNV, CDR2 YYDKDF (reference sequence). This CDR3 contains 16 residues. Here the CDR3 reads CATSRESETGVWEQFF. The DNA for the CDR3 is TGTGCCACCAGCAGAGAATCAGAGACAGGGGTCTGGGAGCAGTTCTTC. Using reference TRBV15 and TRBJ2-1 for the parts outside the CDR3, the full variable domain is DAMVIQNPRYQVTQFGKPVTLSCSQTLNHNVMYWYQQKSSQAPKLLFHYYDKDFNNEADTPDNFQSRRPNTSFCFLDIRSPGLGDTAMYLCATSRESETGVWEQFFGPGTRLTVL.

The chain links TRBV18 to TRBJ2-1; 8 bases line up with TRBD2. Germline V CDR1 and CDR2: KGHSH, LQKENI. The trim removed 3 bases at V and 4 bases at J, leaving 5 bases unmatched. The CDR3 has 15 amino acids. The CDR3 loop is CASSPTSVNYNEQFF. The CDR3 DNA is TGTGCCAGCTCACCGACTAGCGTCAATTACAATGAGCAGTTCTTC.

This clonotype was detected a few times. This chain joins TRBV5-1 and TRBJ2-3, with 11 bases matching TRBD1. The CDR3 runs 14 residues. With V trimmed by 6 bases and J by 6 bases, 6 bases remained unmatched. Per germline, CDR1 SGHRS and CDR2 YFSETQ. This chain's CDR3 is CASMIGQGADTQYF. CDR3 sequence (DNA): TGCGCCAGCATGATCGGACAGGGGGCTGATACGCAGTATTTT.

The chain links TRBV6-2 or TRBV6-3 to TRBJ2-3, with TRBD2 matching 13 bases. V gave up 2 bases and J gave up 4 bases; unmatched junction bases: 6. The CDR3 has 17 residues. In germline, CDR1 is MNHEY, CDR2 SVGEGT. CDR3 in DNA: TGTGCCAGCAGTTACCCCGACGGACTAGCGGGAGCAGATACGCAGTATTTT. Translating it yields CASSYPDGLAGADTQYF.

This clonotype has a count of ten or more. V usage is TRBV7-8 and J usage is TRBJ1-1; possible D gene TRBD1, 6 bases. The CDR3 loop spans 16 amino acids. Germline loops: CDR1 SGHVS, CDR2 FQNEAQ. V was clipped by 1 base and J by 4 bases, with 16 bases between them. CDR3 coding DNA: TGTGCCAGCAGCTTAGGGACTGAGTTCAGGGGCACTGAAGCTTTCTTT. It encodes CASSLGTEFRGTEAFF.

This chain connects TRBV7-9 to TRBJ2-7, with D unresolved. The V end was cut by 3 bases, the J end by 0 bases, with 9 bases between. CDR1 is SEHNR, CDR2 FQNEAQ, per germline (reference sequence). CDR3 size: 14 residues. The CDR3 protein is CASSFWGFSYEQYF. The CDR3 nucleotides are TGTGCCAGCAGCTTTTGGGGATTCTCCTACGAGCAGTACTTC.

The table lists this clonotype with a few counts. The V gene is TRBV5-6, the J gene TRBJ2-1; either TRBD1 or TRBD2 may fit D (5 bases each). The CDR3 runs to 15 residues. With 3 bases removed from V and 2 bases from J, the gap between germline ends came to 12 bases. The germline V gene has CDR1 SGHDT and CDR2 YYEEEE. CDR3 sequence: CASSSWGKTYNEQFF. The CDR3 bases are TGTGCCAGCAGCTCTTGGGGGAAAACCTACAATGAGCAGTTCTTC.

This clonotype was counted at least ten times. The chain uses TRBV7-9 and TRBJ2-7, with D hard to call. V gave up 1 base and J gave up 5 bases, with 6 bases separating them. CDR1 and CDR2 from the germline V gene are SEHNR and FQNEAQ (reference sequence). This CDR3 spans 12 amino acids. As DNA, the CDR3 is TGTGCCAGCAGCTTAGGGTCCAACGAGCAGTACTTC. Translating gives CASSLGSNEQYF.

V gene TRBV24-1 combines with J gene TRBJ2-2, with D perhaps matching TRBD2 (6 bases). The V end was cut by 6 bases, the J end by 1 base, with 11 bases between. Germline values: CDR1 KGHDR, CDR2 SFDVKD. This CDR3 contains 15 residues. CDR3 bases: TGTGCCACCAGTAAACGGCGGGGGAACACCGGGGAGCTGTTTTTT. This sequence encodes CATSKRRGNTGELFF.

In its sample, this clonotype was seen a few times. The chain has TRBV18 and TRBJ1-5, with 10 nucleotides matching TRBD1. Germline CDR1 KGHSH, CDR2 LQKENI. V dropped 0 bases and J dropped 5; count of bases not matched to a gene: 4. This CDR3 is 16 amino acids long. CDR3 in DNA: TGTGCCAGCTCACCACCGTGGACAGGGGGAGATCAGCCCCAGCATTTT. Translated: CASSPPWTGGDQPQHF.

CDR3 residues: CSAGRVGDTQYF. The DNA for the CDR3 is TGCAGTGCCGGCAGGGTGGGAGATACGCAGTATTTT. The J gene is TRBJ2-3, the V gene TRBV20-1; TRBD1 is a possible D gene (5 bases). Trimming took 6 bases from V and 5 from J, leaving 12 bases between them. The CDR3 sequence is 12 residues long. Germline V gene sequence: CDR1 DFQATT, CDR2 SNEGSKA (reference sequence).

This sequence joins TRBV20-1 and TRBJ2-1, with D perhaps given as TRBD1 or TRBD2 (5 bases each). The ends were cut back, 0 bases at V and 9 bases at J, with 24 bases in the middle. This CDR3 is 17 amino acids long. Looked up from germline, CDR1 is DFQATT and CDR2 is SNEGSKA (reference sequence). CDR3 in amino acids: CSAREPGRGPREGEQFF. For the CDR3, the DNA is TGCAGTGCTAGAGAACCAGGACGGGGCCCCCGCGAGGGTGAGCAGTTCTTC.

This rearrangement joins TRBV12-3 or TRBV12-4 to TRBJ2-3; 8 bases align to TRBD2. The CDR3 loop spans 17 amino acids. The V segment lost 6 bases and the J segment 1 base; nucleotides outside the gene matches: 12. CDR3 bases: TGTGCCAGCAGCCTTAATCGGGGGGGGCCTGGCACAGATACGCAGTATTTT. Translated: CASSLNRGGPGTDTQYF.

A few counts support this clonotype. CDR3: CASSPDLVGEQFF. The DNA for the CDR3 is TGTGCCAGCAGCCCAGACTTGGTCGGGGAGCAGTTCTTC. This chain links TRBV7-2 with TRBJ2-1; D unclear. This CDR3 has 13 amino acids. Trimming shortened V by 5 bases and J by 10 bases, and 15 bases separated the two germline ends. Germline V gives CDR1 SGHTA, CDR2 FQGNSA.

J is TRBJ1-3 and V is TRBV12-3 or TRBV12-4; maybe TRBD1 (6 bases). The V end lost 4 bases, the J end lost 2 bases, and 12 bases lay between the germline ends. There are 15 residues in the CDR3. CDR3 DNA sequence: TGTGCCAGCAGTTCTCATGGGGGGCCTGGAAACACCATATATTTT. Amino acid sequence: CASSSHGGPGNTIYF.

This clonotype has only a few counts. The rearrangement joins TRBV11-1 to TRBJ2-7; TRBD2 agrees at 11 bases. Germline assignment: CDR1 SGHAT and CDR2 FQDESV (reference sequence). The CDR3 consists of 17 residues. V dropped 4 bases and J dropped 2; count of bases not matched to a gene: 10. The chain's CDR3 is CASSSQPTSGDPYEQYF. The CDR3 nucleotides are TGTGCCAGCAGCTCTCAACCGACTAGCGGGGACCCCTACGAGCAGTACTTC.